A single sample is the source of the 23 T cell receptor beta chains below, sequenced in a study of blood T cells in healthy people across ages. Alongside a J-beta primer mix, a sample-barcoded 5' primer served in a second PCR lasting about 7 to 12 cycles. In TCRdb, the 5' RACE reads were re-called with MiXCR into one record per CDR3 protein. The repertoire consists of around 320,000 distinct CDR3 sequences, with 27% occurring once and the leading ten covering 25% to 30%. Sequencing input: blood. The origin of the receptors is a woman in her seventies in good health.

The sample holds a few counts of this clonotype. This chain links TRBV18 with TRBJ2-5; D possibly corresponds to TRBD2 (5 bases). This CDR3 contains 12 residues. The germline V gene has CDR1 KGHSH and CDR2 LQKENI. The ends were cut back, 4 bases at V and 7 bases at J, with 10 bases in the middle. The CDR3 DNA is TGTGCCAGCTCACGTACCGAGGGGACCCAGTACTTC. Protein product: CASSRTEGTQYF.

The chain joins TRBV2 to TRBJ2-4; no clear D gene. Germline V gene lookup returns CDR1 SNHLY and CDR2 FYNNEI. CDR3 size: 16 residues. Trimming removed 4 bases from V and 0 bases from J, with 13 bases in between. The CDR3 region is CASSGGKSIAKNIQYF. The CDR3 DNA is TGTGCCAGCAGTGGTGGGAAGTCGATAGCCAAAAACATTCAGTACTTC.

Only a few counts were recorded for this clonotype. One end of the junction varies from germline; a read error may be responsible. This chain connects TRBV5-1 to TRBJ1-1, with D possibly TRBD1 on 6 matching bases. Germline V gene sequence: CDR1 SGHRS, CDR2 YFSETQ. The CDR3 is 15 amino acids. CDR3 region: CASSLNGAGVTEVFF. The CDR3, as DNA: TGCGCCAGCAGCTTGAATGGGGCAGGGGTAACTGAAGTTTTCTTT.

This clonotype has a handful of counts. The CDR3 DNA reads TGCAGCGTTGGGTATCAGGAGGAGACCCAGTACTTC. This encodes CSVGYQEETQYF. The rearrangement joins TRBV29-1 to TRBJ2-5; no definite D call. Germline V gives CDR1 SQVTM, CDR2 ANQGSEA. The CDR3 sequence is 12 residues long. Trimming removed 4 bases at V and 5 bases at J, with 11 bases between.

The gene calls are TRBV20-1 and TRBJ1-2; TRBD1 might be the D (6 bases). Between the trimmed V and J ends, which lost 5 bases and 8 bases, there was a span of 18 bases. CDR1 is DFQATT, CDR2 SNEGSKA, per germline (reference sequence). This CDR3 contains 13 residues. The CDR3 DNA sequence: TGCAGTGCTGGGGCCGGGGGGCTGGAGGGCTACACCTTC. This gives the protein CSAGAGGLEGYTF.

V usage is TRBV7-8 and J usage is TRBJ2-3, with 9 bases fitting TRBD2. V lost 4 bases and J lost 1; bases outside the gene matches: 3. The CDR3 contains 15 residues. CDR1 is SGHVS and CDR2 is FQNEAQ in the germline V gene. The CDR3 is CASSSERGGTDTQYF. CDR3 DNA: TGTGCCAGCAGCTCGGAGCGGGGGGGCACAGATACGCAGTATTTT. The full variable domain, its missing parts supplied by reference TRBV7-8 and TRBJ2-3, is GAGVSQSPRYKVAKRGQDVALRCDPISGHVSLFWYQQALGQGPEFLTYFQNEAQLDKSGLPSDRFFAERPEGSVSTLKIQRTQQEDSAVYLCASSSERGGTDTQYFGPGTRLTVL.

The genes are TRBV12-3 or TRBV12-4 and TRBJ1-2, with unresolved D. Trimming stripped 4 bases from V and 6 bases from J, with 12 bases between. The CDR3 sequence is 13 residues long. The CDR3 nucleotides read TGTGCCAGCAGTTATAAGGCCACGAATGGCTACACCTTC. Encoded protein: CASSYKATNGYTF.

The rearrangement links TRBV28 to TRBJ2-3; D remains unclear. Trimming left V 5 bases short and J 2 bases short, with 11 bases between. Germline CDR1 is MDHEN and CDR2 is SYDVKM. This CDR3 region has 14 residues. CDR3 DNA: TGTGCCAGCAGTACCTTTTTCCTCACAGATACGCAGTATTTT. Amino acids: CASSTFFLTDTQYF.

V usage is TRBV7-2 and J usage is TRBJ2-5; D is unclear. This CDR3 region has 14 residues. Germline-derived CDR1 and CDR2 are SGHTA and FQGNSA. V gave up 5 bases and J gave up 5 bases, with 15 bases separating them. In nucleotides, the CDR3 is TGTGCCAGCAGCCCTTTTAACTATGGGGAGACCCAGTACTTC. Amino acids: CASSPFNYGETQYF. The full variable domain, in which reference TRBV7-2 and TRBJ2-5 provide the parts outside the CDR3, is GAGVSQSPSNKVTEKGKDVELRCDPISGHTALYWYRQSLGQGLEFLIYFQGNSAPDKSGLPSDRFSAERTGGSVSTLTIQRTQQEDSAVYLCASSPFNYGETQYFGPGTRLLVL.

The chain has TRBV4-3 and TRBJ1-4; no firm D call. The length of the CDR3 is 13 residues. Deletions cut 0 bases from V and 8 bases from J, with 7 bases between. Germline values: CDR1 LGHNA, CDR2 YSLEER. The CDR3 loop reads CASSQDQAEKLFF. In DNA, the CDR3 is TGCGCCAGCAGCCAAGATCAGGCAGAAAAACTGTTTTTT.

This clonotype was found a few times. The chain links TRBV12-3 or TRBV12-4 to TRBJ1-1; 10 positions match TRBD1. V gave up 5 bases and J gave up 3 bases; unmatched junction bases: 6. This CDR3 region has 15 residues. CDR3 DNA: TGTGCCAGCAGTAGATCCGGGACAGGGGACACTGAAGCTTTCTTT. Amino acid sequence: CASSRSGTGDTEAFF.

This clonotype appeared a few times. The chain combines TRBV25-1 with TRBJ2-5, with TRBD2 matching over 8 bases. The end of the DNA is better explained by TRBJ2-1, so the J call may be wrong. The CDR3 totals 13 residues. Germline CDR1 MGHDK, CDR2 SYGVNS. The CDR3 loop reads CASSGGLVHEQFF. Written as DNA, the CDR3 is TGTGCCAGCAGTGGGGGACTAGTCCATGAGCAGTTCTTC.

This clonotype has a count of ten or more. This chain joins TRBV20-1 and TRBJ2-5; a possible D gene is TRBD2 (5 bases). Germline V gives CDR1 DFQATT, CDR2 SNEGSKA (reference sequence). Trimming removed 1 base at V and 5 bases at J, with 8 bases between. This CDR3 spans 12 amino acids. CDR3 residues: CSARVPGETQYF. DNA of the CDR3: TGCAGTGCTAGAGTTCCGGGGGAGACCCAGTACTTC.

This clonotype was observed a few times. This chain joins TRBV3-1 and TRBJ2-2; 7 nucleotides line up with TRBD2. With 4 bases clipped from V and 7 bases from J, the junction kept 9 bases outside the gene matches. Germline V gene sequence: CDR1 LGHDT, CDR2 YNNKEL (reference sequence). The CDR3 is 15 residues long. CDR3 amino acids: CASSRGRLASGELFF. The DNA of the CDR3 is TGTGCCAGCAGCCGAGGGCGACTAGCCAGCGGGGAGCTGTTTTTT.

As DNA, the CDR3 is TGTGCCAGCAGTGACGGGGACTTCACTGAAGCTTTCTTT. The encoded protein is CASSDGDFTEAFF. The chain joins TRBV6-1 to TRBJ1-1; D might be TRBD1 (5 bases). There are 13 residues in the CDR3. Trimming shortened V by 3 bases and J by 4 bases, and 9 bases separated the two germline ends. Germline V gene data show CDR1 as MNHNS and CDR2 as SASEGT.

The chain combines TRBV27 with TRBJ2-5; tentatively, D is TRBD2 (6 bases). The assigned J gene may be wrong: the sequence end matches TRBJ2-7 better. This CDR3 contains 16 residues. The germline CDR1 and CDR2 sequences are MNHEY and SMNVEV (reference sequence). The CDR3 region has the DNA TGTGCCAGCAGAGCAATTTCCGGGACTGTTTCCTACGAGCAGTACTTC. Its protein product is CASRAISGTVSYEQYF.

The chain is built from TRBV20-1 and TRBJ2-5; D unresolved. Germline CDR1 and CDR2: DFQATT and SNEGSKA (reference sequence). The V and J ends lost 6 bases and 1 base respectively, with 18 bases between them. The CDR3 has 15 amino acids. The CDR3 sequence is CSAAEPSPIQETQYF. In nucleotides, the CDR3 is TGCAGTGCCGCCGAACCATCACCCATCCAAGAGACCCAGTACTTC.

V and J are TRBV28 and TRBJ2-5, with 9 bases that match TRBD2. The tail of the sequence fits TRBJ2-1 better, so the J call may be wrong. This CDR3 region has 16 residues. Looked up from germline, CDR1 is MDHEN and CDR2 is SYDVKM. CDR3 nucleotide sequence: TGTGCCAGCATTTCCCCAGGGCGGCTAGCGGGACATGAGCAGTTCTTC. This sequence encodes CASISPGRLAGHEQFF.

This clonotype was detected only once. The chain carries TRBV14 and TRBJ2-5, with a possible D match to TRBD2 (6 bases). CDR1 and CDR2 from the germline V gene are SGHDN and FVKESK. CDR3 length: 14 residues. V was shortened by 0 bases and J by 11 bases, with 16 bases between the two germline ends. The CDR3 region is CASSQEIGSGGQYF. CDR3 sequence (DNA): TGTGCCAGCAGCCAAGAGATCGGCTCCGGGGGTCAGTACTTC.

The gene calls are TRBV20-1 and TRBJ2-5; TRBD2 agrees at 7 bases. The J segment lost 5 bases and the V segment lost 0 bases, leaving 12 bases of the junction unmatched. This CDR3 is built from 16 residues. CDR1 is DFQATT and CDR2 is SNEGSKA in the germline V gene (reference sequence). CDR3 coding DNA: TGCAGTGCTAGAGATCCGGCAGGGAGGGACGACGAGACCCAGTACTTC. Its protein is CSARDPAGRDDETQYF.

The CDR3 DNA reads as TGTGCCACCAAGACTAGCGGCCTTAGCACAGATACGCAGTATTTT. It encodes CATKTSGLSTDTQYF. This chain uses TRBV2 with TRBJ2-3, with 9 bases matching TRBD2. This CDR3 spans 15 amino acids. From germline, CDR1 is SNHLY and CDR2 FYNNEI. J lost 0 bases, V lost 10 bases, and 8 bases had no gene match.

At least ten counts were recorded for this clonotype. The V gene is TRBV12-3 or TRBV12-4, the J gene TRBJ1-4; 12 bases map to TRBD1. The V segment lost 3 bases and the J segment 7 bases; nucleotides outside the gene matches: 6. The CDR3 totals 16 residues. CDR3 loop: CASSFSGTGGSEKLFF. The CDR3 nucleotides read TGTGCCAGCAGTTTCTCCGGGACAGGGGGCAGTGAAAAACTGTTTTTT.

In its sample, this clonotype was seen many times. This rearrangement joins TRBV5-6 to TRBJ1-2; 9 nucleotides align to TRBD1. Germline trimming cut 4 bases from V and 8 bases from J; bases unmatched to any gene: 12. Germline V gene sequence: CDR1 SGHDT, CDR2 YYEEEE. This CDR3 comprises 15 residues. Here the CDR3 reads CASSQGPGQGYGYTF. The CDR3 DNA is TGTGCCAGCAGCCAAGGGCCGGGACAGGGATACGGCTACACCTTC.